These T cell receptor beta chains were read from a single sample in a study of cytomegalovirus exposure and HLA in healthy donors. Method: immunoSEQ multiplex PCR; TCRdb's copy keeps in-frame clones and lacks some. This table has 100,000 or so clones, 70% to 75% appearing once. Input material: PBMCs. All receptors derive from a man aged 40-49 years in good health and CMV-seronegative. Both conserved end residues are part of each CDR3. D genes are given only for firm matches. Part of the rows lack a size; the others show once, few, many or a class for expanded clones.

V gene	J gene	D gene	clone size	CDR3 protein	CDR3 DNA
TRBV6-5	TRBJ2-2	.	.	CASRLSHLIGELFF	TGTGCCAGCAGACTCTCCCACTTGATCGGGGAGCTGTTTTTT
TRBV7-2	TRBJ2-5	TRBD2	.	CASSATPSGGGQYF	TGTGCCAGCAGCGCCACACCTAGCGGGGGCGGCCAGTACTTC
TRBV5-4	TRBJ1-6	.	few	CASSRPGIEGDSPLHF	TGTGCCAGCAGCCGCCCGGGGATTGAAGGTGATTCACCCCTCCACTTT
TRBV5-4	TRBJ1-2	TRBD1	.	CASSPLGQGDYGYTF	TGTGCCAGCAGCCCGCTGGGACAGGGTGACTATGGCTACACCTTC
TRBV28	TRBJ1-1	TRBD1	.	CASDMHRGIEAFF	TGTGCCTCTGATATGCACAGGGGTATTGAAGCTTTCTTT
TRBV27	TRBJ2-3	TRBD2	.	CASSPSSGEVTDTQYF	TGTGCCAGCAGTCCCTCTAGCGGGGAGGTCACAGATACGCAGTATTTT
TRBV7-9	TRBJ2-7	TRBD1	.	CASSFGTGEEQYF	TGTGCCAGCAGCTTTGGGACAGGGGAGGAGCAGTACTTC
TRBV7-6	TRBJ2-5	.	few	CASRRRARETQYF	TGTGCCAGCAGGAGGCGGGCGAGGGAGACCCAGTACTTC
TRBV7-7	TRBJ2-7	.	.	CASSLSLTSYEQYF	TGTGCCAGCAGCTTATCTTTGACTAGCTACGAGCAGTACTTC
TRBV2	TRBJ1-5	.	.	CASSEGQNNQPQHF	TGTGCCAGCAGTGAAGGGCAGAACAATCAGCCCCAGCATTTT
TRBV13	TRBJ2-7	.	.	CASSPRTAPYEQYF	TGTGCCAGCAGCCCCCGGACAGCCCCCTACGAGCAGTACTTC
TRBV2	TRBJ1-1	.	few	CASSEFMGGTEAFF	TGTGCCAGCAGTGAATTCATGGGGGGGACTGAAGCTTTCTTT
TRBV7-9	TRBJ1-3	TRBD1	.	CASSSYRGPSGNTIYF	TGTGCCAGCAGCTCATACAGGGGGCCTTCGGGAAACACCATATATTTT
TRBV21-1	TRBJ2-3	.	.	CASSKAPGVLNTQYF	TGTGCCAGCAGCAAAGCCCCAGGGGTTCTGAATACGCAGTATTTT
TRBV5-4	TRBJ2-2	TRBD2	.	CASSLAPRAGEIGELFF	TGTGCCAGCAGCTTGGCCCCTAGAGCGGGGGAGATCGGGGAGCTGTTTTTT
TRBV10-3	TRBJ2-1	TRBD2	many	CAATSGSSYNEQFF	TGTGCCGCCACTAGCGGGAGTTCCTACAATGAGCAGTTCTTC
TRBV7-8	TRBJ1-2	.	.	CASSLVRESGYTF	TGTGCCAGCAGCTTAGTGAGAGAGAGCGGCTACACCTTC
TRBV2	TRBJ2-2	.	.	CASTGNTGELFF	TGTGCCAGCACCGGGAACACCGGGGAGCTGTTTTTT
TRBV28	TRBJ2-2	.	.	CASSFLEQANTGELFF	TGTGCCAGCAGTTTTCTTGAGCAAGCGAACACCGGGGAGCTGTTTTTT
TRBV19	TRBJ1-5	.	.	CASSIAGVQPQHF	TGTGCCAGTAGTATCGCGGGGGTTCAGCCCCAGCATTTT
TRBV5-1	TRBJ2-2	TRBD2	.	CASSLFAGGRGTGELFF	TGCGCCAGCAGCTTGTTCGCGGGGGGGCGTGGAACCGGGGAGCTGTTTTTT
TRBV19	TRBJ1-1	.	.	CASSDSGARAFF	TGTGCCAGTAGTGACTCAGGGGCGCGGGCTTTCTTT
TRBV27	TRBJ1-4	TRBD1	.	CASSDRDRGGKLFF	TGTGCCAGCAGTGACAGGGACAGGGGAGGAAAACTGTTTTTT
TRBV4-1	TRBJ1-2	TRBD1	.	CASSHLIRDRGRGNYGYTF	TGCGCCAGCAGCCACCTGATCCGGGACAGGGGGCGCGGTAACTATGGCTACACCTTC
TRBV28	TRBJ2-1	TRBD1	.	CASNLPQGVNNEQFF	TGTGCCAGCAATCTACCCCAGGGGGTCAACAATGAGCAGTTCTTC
TRBV19	TRBJ1-1	.	.	CASSKTGFTEAFF	TGTGCCAGTAGTAAGACAGGTTTCACTGAAGCTTTCTTT
TRBV2	TRBJ1-4	TRBD1	.	CASTPIGTANEKLFF	TGTGCCAGCACTCCCATTGGGACAGCTAATGAAAAACTGTTTTTT
TRBV6-5	TRBJ1-1	.	.	CASSYSEGTGEAFF	TGTGCCAGCAGTTACTCGGAGGGAACCGGCGAAGCTTTCTTT
TRBV5-4	TRBJ2-1	TRBD2	.	CASRQSGGAFFSYNEQFF	TGTGCCAGCAGACAAAGCGGGGGGGCCTTCTTCTCCTACAATGAGCAGTTCTTC
TRBV5-1	TRBJ2-7	TRBD2	.	CASRTGTSGEIYEQYF	TGCGCCAGCAGGACCGGGACTAGCGGGGAAATCTACGAGCAGTACTTC
TRBV29-1	TRBJ2-7	.	.	CSVGRGSFNEQYF	TGCAGCGTTGGTCGAGGGTCTTTCAACGAGCAGTACTTC
TRBV5-1	TRBJ1-2	.	.	CASSPPLRSFYGYTF	TGCGCCAGCAGCCCGCCTTTGAGGAGCTTCTATGGCTACACCTTC
TRBV5-1	TRBJ2-5	TRBD2	.	CASTLQTSVEETQYF	TGCGCCAGCACCCTCCAGACTAGCGTTGAAGAGACCCAGTACTTC
TRBV7-9	TRBJ1-4	.	.	CASSQPGERKLFF	TGTGCCAGCAGCCAACCCGGGGAGAGGAAACTGTTTTTT
TRBV5-1	TRBJ1-1	TRBD1	.	CASSSGTGGTEAFF	TGCGCCAGCAGCTCGGGTACAGGGGGCACTGAAGCTTTCTTT
TRBV7-2	TRBJ2-2	TRBD2	.	CASSRGLAGFNTGELFF	TGTGCCAGCAGCCGAGGACTAGCGGGGTTCAACACCGGGGAGCTGTTTTTT
TRBV7-2	TRBJ1-5	.	.	CASSLGSINQPQHF	TGTGCCAGCAGCTTAGGAAGCATCAATCAGCCCCAGCATTTT
TRBV4-1	TRBJ2-7	TRBD1	once	CASSQETGVEQYF	TGCGCCAGCAGCCAGGAGACAGGGGTCGAGCAGTACTTC
TRBV29-1	TRBJ2-7	TRBD1	.	CSVTRGDRDTYEQYF	TGCAGCGTGACCCGAGGTGACAGGGATACCTACGAGCAGTACTTC
TRBV5-4	TRBJ2-1	.	.	CASSLRGGAGRHEEQFF	TGTGCCAGCAGCTTAAGGGGGGGAGCGGGGCGCCATGAAGAGCAGTTCTTC
TRBV27	TRBJ1-1	TRBD1	.	CASSSAGTGAGGTEAFF	TGTGCCAGCAGTTCCGCCGGGACAGGAGCTGGTGGGACTGAAGCTTTCTTT
TRBV28	TRBJ1-2	TRBD1	.	CASSNSGTEYGYTF	TGTGCCAGCAGCAATAGCGGGACAGAATATGGCTACACCTTC
TRBV14	TRBJ1-6	.	.	CASSIYRSSYNSPLHF	TGTGCCAGCAGCATATACAGAAGCTCCTATAATTCACCCCTCCACTTT